Listed below are T cell receptor beta chains from one sample, sequenced in a study of blood T cell repertoires in COVID-19. Measured with immunoSEQ multiplex PCR; TCRdb has only the in-frame clones, and not every one. The sample shows under 300,000 clones, around 85% of them seen only once. Source material: peripheral blood. The source is a man aged 60 to 69 with acute or convalescent COVID-19. Each CDR3 is given with its conserved first and last residue. Fields, in order: clone size, D gene, V gene, J gene, CDR3 protein, CDR3 DNA. The D gene is left open where the match is weak. Clone sizes are given selectively: once, few, many, or a class where the clone is expanded.

.,TRBD1,TRBV27,TRBJ1-6,CASSFQGANSPLHF,TGTGCCAGCAGTTTCCAGGGGGCGAATTCACCCCTCCACTTT
.,.,TRBV7-2,TRBJ1-1,CASSFRGAEAFF,TGTGCCAGCAGCTTCCGGGGGGCTGAAGCTTTCTTT
.,.,TRBV19,TRBJ2-7,CASSIFAGTPFNEQYF,TGTGCCAGTAGTATTTTCGCGGGTACCCCTTTTAACGAGCAGTACTTC
.,.,TRBV5-1,TRBJ2-3,CASRETTSTDTQYF,TGCGCCAGCAGAGAAACCACTAGCACAGATACGCAGTATTTT
.,.,TRBV6-1,TRBJ2-2,CASSEAGGFGELFF,TGTGCCAGCAGTGAAGCGGGAGGTTTTGGGGAGCTGTTTTTT
.,TRBD1,TRBV7-3,TRBJ1-2,CASSPEGTALNYGYTF,TGTGCCAGCAGCCCCGAGGGGACAGCGCTTAACTATGGCTACACCTTC
.,TRBD1,TRBV7-3,TRBJ2-2,CASSIPGTGGVGELFF,TGTGCCAGCAGCATCCCCGGGACAGGGGGTGTCGGGGAGCTGTTTTTT
.,.,TRBV19,TRBJ2-1,CASKVSGADYNEQFF,TGTGCCAGTAAAGTGAGTGGAGCGGACTACAATGAGCAGTTCTTC
.,TRBD1,TRBV28,TRBJ1-4,CASSLFGTGDEKLFF,TGTGCCAGCAGTTTATTCGGGACAGGGGATGAAAAACTGTTTTTT
.,.,TRBV7-2,TRBJ1-2,CASSLEWGPGGYTF,TGTGCCAGCAGCTTAGAATGGGGGCCTGGTGGCTACACCTTC
.,.,TRBV11-3,TRBJ1-6,CASSFGQYLDSPLHF,TGTGCCAGCAGCTTCGGACAGTACCTAGATTCACCCCTCCACTTT
few,TRBD1,TRBV28,TRBJ1-1,CASSPPGTGMNTEAFF,TGTGCCAGCAGTCCCCCAGGGACAGGGATGAACACTGAAGCTTTCTTT
.,.,TRBV7-2,TRBJ2-5,CASILSYGRETQYF,TGTGCCAGCATCCTCAGCTATGGGAGAGAGACCCAGTACTTC